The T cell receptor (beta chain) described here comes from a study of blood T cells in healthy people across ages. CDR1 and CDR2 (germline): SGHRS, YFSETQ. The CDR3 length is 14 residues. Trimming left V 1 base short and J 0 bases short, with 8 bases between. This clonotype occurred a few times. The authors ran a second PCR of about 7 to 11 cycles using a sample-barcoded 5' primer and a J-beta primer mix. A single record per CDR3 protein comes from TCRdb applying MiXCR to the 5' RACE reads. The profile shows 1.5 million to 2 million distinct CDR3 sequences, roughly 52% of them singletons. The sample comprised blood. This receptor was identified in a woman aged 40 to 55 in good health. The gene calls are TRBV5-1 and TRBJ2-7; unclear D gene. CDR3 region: CASSLFQRSYEQYF. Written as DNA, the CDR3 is TGCGCCAGCAGCTTGTTTCAGCGCTCCTACGAGCAGTACTTC.